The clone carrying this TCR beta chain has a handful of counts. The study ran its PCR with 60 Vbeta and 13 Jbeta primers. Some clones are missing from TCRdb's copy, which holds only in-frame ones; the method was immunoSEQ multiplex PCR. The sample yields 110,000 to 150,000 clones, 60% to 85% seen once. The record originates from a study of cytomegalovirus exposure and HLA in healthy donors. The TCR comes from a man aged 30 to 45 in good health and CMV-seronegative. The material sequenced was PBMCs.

The CDR3 loop reads CASSYGLIGELFF. The CDR3 region has the DNA TGTGCCAGCAGTTACGGCTTGATTGGGGAGCTGTTTTTT. V is TRBV6-6 and J is TRBJ2-2; D is unresolved. There are 13 residues in the CDR3. CDR1 MNHNY and CDR2 SVGAGI come from the germline V gene (reference sequence). Trimming left V 2 bases short and J 8 bases short, with 9 bases between.